What follows describes a single TCR beta chain. The target antigen is unknown. Germline values: CDR1 MNHNS, CDR2 SASEGT. V was shortened by 0 bases and J by 5 bases, with 19 bases between the two germline ends. This CDR3 is built from 17 residues. This sample is part of a study of T cell responses to AZD1222 COVID-19 vaccine. TCRdb's copy holds only in-frame clones and misses some; the assay was immunoSEQ multiplex PCR. The table includes 85,000 to 95,000 clones, 75% to 90% detected once. General observations from the study: Following two doses of AZD1222, Spike-specific TCR breadth and depth rose. At 160-218 and 743-854, vaccine-associated CD4 TCRs were dominant, and they spanned spike. Clonal diversity may have been underestimated in mostly white British donors.

Here the sequenced sample was peripheral blood, taken 28 days after the second AZD1222 dose. V is TRBV6-1 and J is TRBJ1-2; the D is unclear. The sequence was collected from an adult who received the AZD1222 COVID-19 vaccine. CDR3 nucleotides: TGTGCCAGCAGTGAAGCGCTTCGGGGTTGGAGGGAGTATGGCTACACCTTC. It encodes CASSEALRGWREYGYTF.